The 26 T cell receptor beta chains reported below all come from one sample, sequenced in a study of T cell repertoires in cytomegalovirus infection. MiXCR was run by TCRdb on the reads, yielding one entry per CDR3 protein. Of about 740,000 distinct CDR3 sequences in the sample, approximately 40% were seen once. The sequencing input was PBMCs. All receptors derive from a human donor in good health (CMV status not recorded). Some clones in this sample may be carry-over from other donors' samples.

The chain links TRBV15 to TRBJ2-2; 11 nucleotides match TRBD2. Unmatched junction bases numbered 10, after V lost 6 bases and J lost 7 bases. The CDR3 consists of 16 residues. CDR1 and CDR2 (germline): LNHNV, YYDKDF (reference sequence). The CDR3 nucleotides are TGTGCCACCAGGACCTTAGCGGGAGGGCCGGACGGGGAGCTGTTTTTT. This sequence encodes CATRTLAGGPDGELFF.

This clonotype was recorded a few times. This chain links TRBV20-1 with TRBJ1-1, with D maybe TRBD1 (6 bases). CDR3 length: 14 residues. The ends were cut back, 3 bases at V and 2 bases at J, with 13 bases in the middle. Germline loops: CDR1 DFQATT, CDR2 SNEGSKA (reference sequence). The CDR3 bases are TGCAGTGCTAGTAGTGGCAGGGGCAACACTGAAGCTTTCTTT. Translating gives CSASSGRGNTEAFF.

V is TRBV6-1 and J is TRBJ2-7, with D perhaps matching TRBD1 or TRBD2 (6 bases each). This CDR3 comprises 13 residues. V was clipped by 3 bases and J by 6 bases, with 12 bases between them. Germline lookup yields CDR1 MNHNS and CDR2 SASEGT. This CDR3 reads CASSDRGHGEQYF. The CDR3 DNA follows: TGTGCCAGCAGTGACCGGGGGCACGGCGAGCAGTACTTC.

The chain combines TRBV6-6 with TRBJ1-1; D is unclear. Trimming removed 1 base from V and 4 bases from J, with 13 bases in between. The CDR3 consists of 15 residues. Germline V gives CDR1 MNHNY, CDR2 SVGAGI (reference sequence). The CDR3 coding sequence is TGTGCCAGCAGTTACTTTTCAGGAGGGAGCACTGAAGCTTTCTTT. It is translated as CASSYFSGGSTEAFF.

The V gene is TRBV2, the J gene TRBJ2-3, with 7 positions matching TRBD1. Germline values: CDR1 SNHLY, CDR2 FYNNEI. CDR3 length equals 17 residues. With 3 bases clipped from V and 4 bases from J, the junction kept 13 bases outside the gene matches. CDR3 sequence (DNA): TGTGCCAGCAGTGACCCTGGCAAGGCAGGGGGAGCAGATACGCAGTATTTT. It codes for CASSDPGKAGGADTQYF.

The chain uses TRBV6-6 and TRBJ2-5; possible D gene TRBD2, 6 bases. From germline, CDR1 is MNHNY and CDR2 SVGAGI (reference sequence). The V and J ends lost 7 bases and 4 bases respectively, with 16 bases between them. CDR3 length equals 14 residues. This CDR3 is CASTPRGMRETQYF. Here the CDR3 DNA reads TGTGCCAGCACCCCACGGGGGATGCGAGAGACCCAGTACTTC.

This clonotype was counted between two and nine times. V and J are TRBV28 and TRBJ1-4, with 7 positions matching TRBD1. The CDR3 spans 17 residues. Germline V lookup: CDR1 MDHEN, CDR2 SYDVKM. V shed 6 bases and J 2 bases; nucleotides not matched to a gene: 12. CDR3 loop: CASSRRQGGVTNEKLFF. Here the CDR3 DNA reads TGTGCCAGCAGCCGTCGACAGGGTGGTGTGACTAATGAAAAACTGTTTTTT.

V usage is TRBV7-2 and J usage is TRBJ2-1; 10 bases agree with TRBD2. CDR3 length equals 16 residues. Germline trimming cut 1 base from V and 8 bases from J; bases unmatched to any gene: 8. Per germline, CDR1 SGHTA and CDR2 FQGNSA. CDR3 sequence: CASSLGASGGADEQFF. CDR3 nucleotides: TGTGCCAGCAGCTTAGGGGCCAGCGGGGGGGCGGATGAGCAGTTCTTC.

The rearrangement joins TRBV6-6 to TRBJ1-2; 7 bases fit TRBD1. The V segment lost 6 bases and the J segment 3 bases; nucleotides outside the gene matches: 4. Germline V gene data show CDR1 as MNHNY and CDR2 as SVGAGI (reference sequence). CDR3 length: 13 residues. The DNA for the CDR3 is TGTGCCAGCAGCACAGGGGCGGACTATGGCTACACCTTC. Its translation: CASSTGADYGYTF.

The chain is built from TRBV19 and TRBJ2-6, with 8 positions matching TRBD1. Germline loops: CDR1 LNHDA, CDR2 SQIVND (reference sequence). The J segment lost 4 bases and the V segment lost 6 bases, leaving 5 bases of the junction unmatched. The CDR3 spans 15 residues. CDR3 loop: CASSPRDRGANVLTF. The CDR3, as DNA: TGTGCCAGTAGCCCCCGGGACAGGGGGGCCAACGTCCTGACTTTC. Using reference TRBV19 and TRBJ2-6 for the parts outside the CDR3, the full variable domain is DGGITQSPKYLFRKEGQNVTLSCEQNLNHDAMYWYRQDPGQGLRLIYYSQIVNDFQKGDIAEGYSVSREKKESFPLTVTSAQKNPTAFYLCASSPRDRGANVLTFGAGSRLTVL.

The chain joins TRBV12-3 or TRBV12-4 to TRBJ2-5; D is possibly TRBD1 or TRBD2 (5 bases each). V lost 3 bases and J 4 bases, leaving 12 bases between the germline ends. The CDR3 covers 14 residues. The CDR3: CASSFTGPRETQYF. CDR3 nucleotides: TGTGCCAGCAGTTTTACGGGGCCTCGAGAGACCCAGTACTTC.

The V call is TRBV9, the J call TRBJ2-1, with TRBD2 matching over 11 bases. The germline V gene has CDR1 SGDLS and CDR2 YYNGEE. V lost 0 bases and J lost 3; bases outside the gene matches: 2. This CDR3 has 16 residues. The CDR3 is CASSVGSGGDYNEQFF. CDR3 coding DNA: TGTGCCAGCAGCGTAGGTAGCGGGGGGGACTACAATGAGCAGTTCTTC.

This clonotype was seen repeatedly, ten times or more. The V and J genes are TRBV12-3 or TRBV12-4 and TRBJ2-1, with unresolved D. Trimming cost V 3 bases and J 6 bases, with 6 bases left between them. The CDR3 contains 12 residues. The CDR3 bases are TGTGCCAGCAGTTTTAGAGTCAATGAGCAGTTCTTC. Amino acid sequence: CASSFRVNEQFF.

CDR3 protein: CATSIDPGANQPQHF. CDR3 in DNA: TGTGCCACCAGCATAGATCCAGGGGCTAATCAGCCCCAGCATTTT. The chain employs TRBV15 and TRBJ1-5; maybe TRBD1 (6 bases). The CDR3 covers 15 residues. V gave up 4 bases and J gave up 4 bases, with 14 bases separating them. The germline V gene has CDR1 LNHNV and CDR2 YYDKDF (reference sequence).

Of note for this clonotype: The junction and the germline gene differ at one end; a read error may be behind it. CDR3: CASCLERLGKNIQYF. The CDR3 bases are TGTGCCAGCTGCTTAGAAAGGTTAGGCAAAAACATTCAGTACTTC. The V and J genes are TRBV7-2 and TRBJ2-4, with D uncertain. The CDR3 runs to 15 residues. Germline V CDR1 and CDR2: SGHTA, FQGNSA.

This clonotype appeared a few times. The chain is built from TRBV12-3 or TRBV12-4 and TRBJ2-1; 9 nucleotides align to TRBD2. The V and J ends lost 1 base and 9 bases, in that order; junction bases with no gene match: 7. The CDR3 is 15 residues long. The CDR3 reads CASSLGAGGPVEQFF. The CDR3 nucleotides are TGTGCCAGCAGTTTAGGGGCGGGAGGGCCTGTTGAGCAGTTCTTC.

The CDR3, as DNA: TGTGCCACCCTCGCGCGCCTAGAACACCAGAACACTGAAGCTTTCTTT. Amino acid sequence: CATLARLEHQNTEAFF. The V and J genes are TRBV15 and TRBJ1-1; D is ambiguous. Germline CDR1 is LNHNV and CDR2 is YYDKDF (reference sequence). The V and J ends lost 8 bases and 1 base respectively, with 20 bases between them. The length of the CDR3 is 16 residues.

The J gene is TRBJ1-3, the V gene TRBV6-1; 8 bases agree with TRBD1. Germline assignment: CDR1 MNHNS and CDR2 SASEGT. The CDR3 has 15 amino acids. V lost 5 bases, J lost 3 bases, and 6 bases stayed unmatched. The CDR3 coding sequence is TGTGCCAGCAGTCGTTCGACAGGGGATGGAAACACCATATATTTT. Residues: CASSRSTGDGNTIYF.

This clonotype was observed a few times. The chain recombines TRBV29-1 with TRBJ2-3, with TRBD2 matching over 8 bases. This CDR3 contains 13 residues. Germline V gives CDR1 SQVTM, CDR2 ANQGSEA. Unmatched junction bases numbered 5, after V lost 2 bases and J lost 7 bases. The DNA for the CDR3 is TGCAGCGTTGAAAGCGGGGGTGAGAATACGCAGTATTTT. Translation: CSVESGGENTQYF.

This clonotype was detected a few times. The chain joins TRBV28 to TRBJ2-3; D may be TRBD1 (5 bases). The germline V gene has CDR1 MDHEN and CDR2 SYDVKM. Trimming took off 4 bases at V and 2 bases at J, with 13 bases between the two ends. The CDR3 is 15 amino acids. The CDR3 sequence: CASSSRVFSTDTQYF. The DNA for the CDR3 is TGTGCCAGCAGTTCCAGGGTGTTTTCCACAGATACGCAGTATTTT. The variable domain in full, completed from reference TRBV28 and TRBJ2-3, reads DVKVTQSSRYLVKRTGEKVFLECVQDMDHENMFWYRQDPGLGLRLIYFSYDVKMKEKGDIPEGYSVSREKKERFSLILESASTNQTSMYLCASSSRVFSTDTQYFGPGTRLTVL.

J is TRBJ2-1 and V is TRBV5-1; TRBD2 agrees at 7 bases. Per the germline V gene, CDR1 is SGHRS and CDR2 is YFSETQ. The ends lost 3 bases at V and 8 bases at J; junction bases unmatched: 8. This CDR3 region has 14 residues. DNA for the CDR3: TGCGCCAGCAGCTCCCGGGACTATTATGATGAGCAGTTCTTC. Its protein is CASSSRDYYDEQFF.

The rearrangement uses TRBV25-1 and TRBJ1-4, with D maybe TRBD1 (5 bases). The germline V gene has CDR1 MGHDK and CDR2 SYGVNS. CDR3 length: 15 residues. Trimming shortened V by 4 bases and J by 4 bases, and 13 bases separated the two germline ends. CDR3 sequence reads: CASSASEGVNEKLFF. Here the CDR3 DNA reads TGTGCCAGCAGTGCCTCTGAAGGGGTTAATGAAAAACTGTTTTTT.

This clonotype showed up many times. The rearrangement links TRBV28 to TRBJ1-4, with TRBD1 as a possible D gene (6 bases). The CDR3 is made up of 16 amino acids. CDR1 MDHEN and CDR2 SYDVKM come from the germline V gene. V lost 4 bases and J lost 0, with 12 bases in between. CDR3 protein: CASSSTGFATNEKLFF. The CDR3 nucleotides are TGTGCCAGCAGTTCGACAGGTTTTGCAACTAATGAAAAACTGTTTTTT.

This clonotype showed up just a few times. CDR3: CASNTGGTRPYEQYF. The DNA of the CDR3 is TGTGCCAGCAATACAGGGGGGACTAGACCTTACGAGCAGTACTTC. The V and J genes are TRBV6-1 and TRBJ2-7; D possibly uses TRBD1 or TRBD2 (8 bases each). Trimming cost V 7 bases and J 4 bases, with 20 bases left between them. CDR1 MNHNS and CDR2 SASEGT come from the germline V gene. CDR3 length: 15 amino acids.

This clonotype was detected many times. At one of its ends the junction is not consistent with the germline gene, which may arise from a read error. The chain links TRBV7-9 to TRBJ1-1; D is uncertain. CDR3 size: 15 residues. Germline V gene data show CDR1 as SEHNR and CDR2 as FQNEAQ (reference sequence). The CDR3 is CASSLEGGVKTEAFF. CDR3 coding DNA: TGTGCCAGCAGCTTAGAGGGTGGGGTGAAGACTGAAGCTTTCTTT.

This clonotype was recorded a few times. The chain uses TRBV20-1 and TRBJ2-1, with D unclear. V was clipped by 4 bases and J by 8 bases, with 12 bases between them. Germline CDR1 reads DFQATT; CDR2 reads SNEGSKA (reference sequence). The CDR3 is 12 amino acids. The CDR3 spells CSANDGLYEQFF. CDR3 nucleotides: TGCAGTGCTAACGACGGGTTGTATGAGCAGTTCTTC.